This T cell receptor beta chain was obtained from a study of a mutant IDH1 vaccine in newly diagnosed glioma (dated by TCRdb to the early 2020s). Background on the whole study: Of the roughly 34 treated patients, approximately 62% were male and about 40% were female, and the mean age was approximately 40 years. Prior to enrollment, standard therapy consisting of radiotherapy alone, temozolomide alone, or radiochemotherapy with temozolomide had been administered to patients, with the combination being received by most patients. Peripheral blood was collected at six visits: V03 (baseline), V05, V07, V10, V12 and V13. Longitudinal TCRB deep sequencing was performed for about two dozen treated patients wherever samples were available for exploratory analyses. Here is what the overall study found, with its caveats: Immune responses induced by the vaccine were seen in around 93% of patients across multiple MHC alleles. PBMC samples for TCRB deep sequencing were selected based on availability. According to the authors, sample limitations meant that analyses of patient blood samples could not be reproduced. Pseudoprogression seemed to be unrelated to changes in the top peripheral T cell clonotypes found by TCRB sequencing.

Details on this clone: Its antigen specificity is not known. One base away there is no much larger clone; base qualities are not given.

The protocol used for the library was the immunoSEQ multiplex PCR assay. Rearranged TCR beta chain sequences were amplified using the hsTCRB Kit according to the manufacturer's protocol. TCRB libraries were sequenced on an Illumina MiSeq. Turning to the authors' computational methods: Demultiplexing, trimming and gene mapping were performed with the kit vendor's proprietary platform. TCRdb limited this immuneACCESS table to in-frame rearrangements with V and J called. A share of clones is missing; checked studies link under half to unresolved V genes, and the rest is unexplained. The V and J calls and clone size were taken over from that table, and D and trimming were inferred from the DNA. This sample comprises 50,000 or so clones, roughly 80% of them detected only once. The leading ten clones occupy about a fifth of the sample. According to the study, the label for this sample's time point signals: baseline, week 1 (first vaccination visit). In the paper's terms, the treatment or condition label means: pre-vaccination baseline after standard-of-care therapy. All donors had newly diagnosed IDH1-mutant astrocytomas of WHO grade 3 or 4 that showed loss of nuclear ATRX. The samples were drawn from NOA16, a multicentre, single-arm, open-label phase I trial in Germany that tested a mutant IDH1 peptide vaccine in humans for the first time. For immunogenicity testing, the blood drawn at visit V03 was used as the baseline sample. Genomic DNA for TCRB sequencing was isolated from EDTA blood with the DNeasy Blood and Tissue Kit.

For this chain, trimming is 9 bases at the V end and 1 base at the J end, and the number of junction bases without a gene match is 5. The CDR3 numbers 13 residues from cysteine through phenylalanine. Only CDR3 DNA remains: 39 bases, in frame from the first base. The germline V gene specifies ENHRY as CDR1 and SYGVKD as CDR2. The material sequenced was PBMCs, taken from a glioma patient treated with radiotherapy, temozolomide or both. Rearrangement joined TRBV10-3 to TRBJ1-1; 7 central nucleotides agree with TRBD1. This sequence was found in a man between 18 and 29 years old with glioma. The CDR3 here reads CAISTGSNTEAFF. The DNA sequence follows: TGTGCCATTTCGACAGGGTCGAACACTGAAGCTTTCTTT.